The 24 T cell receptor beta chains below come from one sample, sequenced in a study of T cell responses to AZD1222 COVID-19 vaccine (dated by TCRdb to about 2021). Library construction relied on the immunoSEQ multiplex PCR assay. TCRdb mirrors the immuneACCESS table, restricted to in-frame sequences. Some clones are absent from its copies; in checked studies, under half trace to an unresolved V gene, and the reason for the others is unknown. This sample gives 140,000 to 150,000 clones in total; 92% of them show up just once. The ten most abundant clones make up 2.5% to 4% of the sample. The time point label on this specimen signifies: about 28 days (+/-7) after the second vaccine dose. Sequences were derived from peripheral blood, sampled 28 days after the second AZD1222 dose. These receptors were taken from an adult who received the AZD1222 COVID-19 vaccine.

CDR3 loop: CASSSGQSYGYTF. For the CDR3, the DNA is TGTGCCAGCAGTTCAGGACAGAGCTATGGCTACACCTTC. This sequence joins TRBV28 and TRBJ1-2; D perhaps matches TRBD1 (6 bases). V lost 4 bases and J lost 4, with 10 bases in between. Looked up from germline, CDR1 is MDHEN and CDR2 is SYDVKM. The CDR3 totals 13 residues.

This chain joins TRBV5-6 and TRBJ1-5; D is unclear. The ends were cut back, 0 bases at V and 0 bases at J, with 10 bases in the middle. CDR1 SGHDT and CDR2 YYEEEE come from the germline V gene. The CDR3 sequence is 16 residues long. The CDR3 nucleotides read TGTGCCAGCAGCTTGGCCGGTAGGAATAGCAATCAGCCCCAGCATTTT. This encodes CASSLAGRNSNQPQHF.

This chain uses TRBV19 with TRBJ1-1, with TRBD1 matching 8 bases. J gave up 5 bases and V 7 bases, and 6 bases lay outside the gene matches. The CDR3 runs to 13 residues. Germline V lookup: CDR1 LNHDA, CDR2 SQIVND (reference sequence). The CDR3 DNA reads TGTGCCAGTACCCCAGGGGGCTTTACTGAAGCTTTCTTT. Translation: CASTPGGFTEAFF.

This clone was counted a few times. CDR3 sequence reads: CASSLGSSYEQYF. CDR3 in DNA: TGTGCCAGCAGCTTGGGAAGCTCCTACGAGCAGTACTTC. The chain employs TRBV5-6 and TRBJ2-7; D is unresolved. Looked up from germline, CDR1 is SGHDT and CDR2 is YYEEEE. V was trimmed by 0 bases and J by 0 bases, leaving 4 bases between them. The CDR3 has 13 amino acids.

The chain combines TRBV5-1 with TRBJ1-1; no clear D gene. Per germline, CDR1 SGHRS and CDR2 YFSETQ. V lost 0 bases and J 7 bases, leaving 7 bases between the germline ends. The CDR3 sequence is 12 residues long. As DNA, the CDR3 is TGCGCCAGCAGCTTGGAAGTGGGTGAAGCTTTCTTT. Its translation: CASSLEVGEAFF.

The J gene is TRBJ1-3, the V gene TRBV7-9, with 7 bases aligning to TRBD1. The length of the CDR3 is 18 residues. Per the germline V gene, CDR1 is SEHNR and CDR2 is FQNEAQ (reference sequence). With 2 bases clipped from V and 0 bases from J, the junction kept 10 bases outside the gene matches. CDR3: CASSLPQGSTSSGNTIYF. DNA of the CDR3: TGTGCCAGCAGCTTACCACAGGGGTCGACGAGCTCTGGAAACACCATATATTTT.

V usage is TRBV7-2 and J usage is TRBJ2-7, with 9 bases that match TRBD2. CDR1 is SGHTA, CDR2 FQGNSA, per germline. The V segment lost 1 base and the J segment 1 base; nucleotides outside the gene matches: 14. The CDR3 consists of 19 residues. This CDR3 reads CASSLGLSRIAGESYEQYF. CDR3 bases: TGTGCCAGCAGCTTAGGACTTAGCCGAATAGCGGGAGAATCCTACGAGCAGTACTTC.

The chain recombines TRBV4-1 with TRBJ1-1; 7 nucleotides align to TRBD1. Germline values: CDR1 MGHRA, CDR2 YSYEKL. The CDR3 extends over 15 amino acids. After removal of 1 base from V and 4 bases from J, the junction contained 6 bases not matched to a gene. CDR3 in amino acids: CASSQATGSITEAFF. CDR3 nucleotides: TGCGCCAGCAGCCAAGCGACAGGGTCTATCACTGAAGCTTTCTTT.

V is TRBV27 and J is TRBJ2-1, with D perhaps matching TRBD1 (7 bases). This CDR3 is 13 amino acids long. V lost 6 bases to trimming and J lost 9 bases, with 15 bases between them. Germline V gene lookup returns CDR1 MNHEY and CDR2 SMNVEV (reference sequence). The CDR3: CASSRGRFSEQFF. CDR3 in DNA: TGTGCCAGCAGCAGGGGGAGGTTTAGTGAGCAGTTCTTC.

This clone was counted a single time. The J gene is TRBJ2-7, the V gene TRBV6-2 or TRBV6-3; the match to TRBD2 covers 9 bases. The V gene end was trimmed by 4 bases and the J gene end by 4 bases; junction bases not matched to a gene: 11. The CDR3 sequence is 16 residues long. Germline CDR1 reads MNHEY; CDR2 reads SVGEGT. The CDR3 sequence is CASSSMDLAGSYEQYF. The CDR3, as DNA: TGTGCCAGCAGTTCCATGGACCTAGCGGGGTCTTACGAGCAGTACTTC.

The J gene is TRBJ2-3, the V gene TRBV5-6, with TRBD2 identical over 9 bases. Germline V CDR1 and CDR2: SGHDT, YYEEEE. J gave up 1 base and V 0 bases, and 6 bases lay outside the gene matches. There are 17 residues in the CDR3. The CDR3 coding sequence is TGTGCCAGCAGCTTGGCGGCTAGCGGGACTCGCACAGATACGCAGTATTTT. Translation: CASSLAASGTRTDTQYF. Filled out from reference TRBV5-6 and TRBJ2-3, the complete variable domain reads DAGVTQSPTHLIKTRGQQVTLRCSPKSGHDTVSWYQQALGQGPQFIFQYYEEEERQRGNFPDRFSGHQFPNYSSELNVNALLLGDSALYLCASSLAASGTRTDTQYFGPGTRLTVL.

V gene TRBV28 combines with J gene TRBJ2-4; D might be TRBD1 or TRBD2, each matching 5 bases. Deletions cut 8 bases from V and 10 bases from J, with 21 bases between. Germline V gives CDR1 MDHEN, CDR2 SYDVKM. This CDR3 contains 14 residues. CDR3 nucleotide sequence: TGTGCCAGCGGATCAATCGCCGGGGCCGATATTCAGTACTTC. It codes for CASGSIAGADIQYF.

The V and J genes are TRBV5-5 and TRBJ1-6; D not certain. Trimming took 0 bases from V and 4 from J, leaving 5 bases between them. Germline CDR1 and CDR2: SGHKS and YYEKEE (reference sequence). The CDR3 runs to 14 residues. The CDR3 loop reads CASSLERYNSPLHF. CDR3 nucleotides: TGTGCCAGCAGCTTGGAAAGATATAATTCACCCCTCCACTTT.

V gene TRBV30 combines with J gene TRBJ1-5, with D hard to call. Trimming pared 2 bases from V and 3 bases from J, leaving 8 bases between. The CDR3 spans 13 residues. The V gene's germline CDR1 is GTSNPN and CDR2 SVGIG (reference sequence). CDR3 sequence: CAWSTAHNQPQHF. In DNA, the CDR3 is TGTGCCTGGAGTACGGCTCACAATCAGCCCCAGCATTTT.

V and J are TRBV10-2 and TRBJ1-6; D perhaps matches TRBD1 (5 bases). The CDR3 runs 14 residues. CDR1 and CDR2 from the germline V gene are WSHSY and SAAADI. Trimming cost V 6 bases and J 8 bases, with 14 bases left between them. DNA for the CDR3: TGCGCCAGCAGAGCGACAGCTAGAGATTCACCCCTCCACTTT. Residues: CASRATARDSPLHF.

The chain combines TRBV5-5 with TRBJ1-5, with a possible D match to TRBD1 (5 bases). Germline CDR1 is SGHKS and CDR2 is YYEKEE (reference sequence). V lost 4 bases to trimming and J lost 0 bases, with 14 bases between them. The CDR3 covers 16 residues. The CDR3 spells CASSELTGDSNQPQHF. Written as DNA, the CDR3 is TGTGCCAGCAGCGAACTAACAGGAGATAGCAATCAGCCCCAGCATTTT.

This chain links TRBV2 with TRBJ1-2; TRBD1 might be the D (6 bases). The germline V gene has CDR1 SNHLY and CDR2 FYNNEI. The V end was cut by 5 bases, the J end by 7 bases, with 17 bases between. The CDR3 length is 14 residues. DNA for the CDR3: TGTGCCAGCAGTAAACAGGGAGCCCTCCTTGGCTACACCTTC. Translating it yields CASSKQGALLGYTF.

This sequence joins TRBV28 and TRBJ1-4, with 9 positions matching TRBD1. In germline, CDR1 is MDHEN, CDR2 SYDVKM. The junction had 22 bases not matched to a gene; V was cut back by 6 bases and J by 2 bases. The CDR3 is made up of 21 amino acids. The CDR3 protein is CASRATLGDRVSRATNEKLFF. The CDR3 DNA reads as TGTGCCAGCAGAGCTACCTTAGGGGACAGGGTGTCTCGGGCGACTAATGAAAAACTGTTTTTT.

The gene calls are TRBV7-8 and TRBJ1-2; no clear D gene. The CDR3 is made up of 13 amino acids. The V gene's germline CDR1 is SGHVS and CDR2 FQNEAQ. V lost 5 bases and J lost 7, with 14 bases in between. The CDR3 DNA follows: TGTGCCAGCAGCCACATCGGAATGGGTGGCTACACCTTC. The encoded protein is CASSHIGMGGYTF. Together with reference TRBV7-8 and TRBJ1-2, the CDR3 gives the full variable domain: GAGVSQSPRYKVAKRGQDVALRCDPISGHVSLFWYQQALGQGPEFLTYFQNEAQLDKSGLPSDRFFAERPEGSVSTLKIQRTQQEDSAVYLCASSHIGMGGYTFGSGTRLTVV.

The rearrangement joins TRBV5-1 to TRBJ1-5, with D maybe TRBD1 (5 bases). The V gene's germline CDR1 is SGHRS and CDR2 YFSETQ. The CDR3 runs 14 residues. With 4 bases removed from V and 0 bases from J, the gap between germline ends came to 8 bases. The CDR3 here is CASSPDSSNQPQHF. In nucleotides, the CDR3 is TGCGCCAGCAGCCCAGACAGTAGCAATCAGCCCCAGCATTTT.

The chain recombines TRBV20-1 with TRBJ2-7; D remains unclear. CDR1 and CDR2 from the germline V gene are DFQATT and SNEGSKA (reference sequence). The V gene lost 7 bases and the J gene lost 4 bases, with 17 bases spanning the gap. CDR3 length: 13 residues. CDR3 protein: CSVSAASKYEQYF. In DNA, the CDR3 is TGCAGTGTTAGTGCGGCTTCAAAGTACGAGCAGTACTTC.

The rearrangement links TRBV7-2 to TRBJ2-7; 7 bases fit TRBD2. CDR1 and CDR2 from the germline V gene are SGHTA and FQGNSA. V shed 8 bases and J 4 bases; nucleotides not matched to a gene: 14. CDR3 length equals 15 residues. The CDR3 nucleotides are TGTGCCAGCGCCCCGGGGGAGGGCTTCTATTACGAGCAGTACTTC. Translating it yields CASAPGEGFYYEQYF.

The CDR3 DNA sequence: TGTGCCACCAGTGATACACGTAACACTGAAGCTTTCTTT. Translation: CATSDTRNTEAFF. The V gene is TRBV24-1, the J gene TRBJ1-1; D gene unclear. This CDR3 spans 13 amino acids. V shed 3 bases and J shed 2 bases, with 6 bases lying between them. The germline V gene encodes CDR1 KGHDR and CDR2 SFDVKD.

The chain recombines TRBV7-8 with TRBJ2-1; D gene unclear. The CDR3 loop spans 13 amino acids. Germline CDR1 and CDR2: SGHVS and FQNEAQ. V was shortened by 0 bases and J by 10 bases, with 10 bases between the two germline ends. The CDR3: CASSLALSQEQFF. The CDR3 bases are TGTGCCAGCAGCTTAGCTCTCAGCCAAGAGCAGTTCTTC.